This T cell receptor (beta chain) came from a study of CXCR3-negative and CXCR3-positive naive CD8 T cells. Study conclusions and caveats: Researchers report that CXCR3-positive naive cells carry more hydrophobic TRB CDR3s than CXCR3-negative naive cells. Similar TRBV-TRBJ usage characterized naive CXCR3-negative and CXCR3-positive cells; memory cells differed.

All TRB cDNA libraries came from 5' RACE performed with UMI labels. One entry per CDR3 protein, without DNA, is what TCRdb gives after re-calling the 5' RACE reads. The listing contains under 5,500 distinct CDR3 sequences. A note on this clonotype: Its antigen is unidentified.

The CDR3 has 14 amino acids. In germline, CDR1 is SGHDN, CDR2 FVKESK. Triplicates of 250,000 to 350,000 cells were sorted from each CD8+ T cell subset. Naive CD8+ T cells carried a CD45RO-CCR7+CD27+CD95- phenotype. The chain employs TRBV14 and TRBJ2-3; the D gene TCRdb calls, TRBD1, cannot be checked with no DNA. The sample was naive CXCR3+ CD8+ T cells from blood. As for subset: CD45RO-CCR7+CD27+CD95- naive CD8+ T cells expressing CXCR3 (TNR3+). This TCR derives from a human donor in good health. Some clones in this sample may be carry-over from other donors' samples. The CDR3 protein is CASSQGGSGQGNYF.